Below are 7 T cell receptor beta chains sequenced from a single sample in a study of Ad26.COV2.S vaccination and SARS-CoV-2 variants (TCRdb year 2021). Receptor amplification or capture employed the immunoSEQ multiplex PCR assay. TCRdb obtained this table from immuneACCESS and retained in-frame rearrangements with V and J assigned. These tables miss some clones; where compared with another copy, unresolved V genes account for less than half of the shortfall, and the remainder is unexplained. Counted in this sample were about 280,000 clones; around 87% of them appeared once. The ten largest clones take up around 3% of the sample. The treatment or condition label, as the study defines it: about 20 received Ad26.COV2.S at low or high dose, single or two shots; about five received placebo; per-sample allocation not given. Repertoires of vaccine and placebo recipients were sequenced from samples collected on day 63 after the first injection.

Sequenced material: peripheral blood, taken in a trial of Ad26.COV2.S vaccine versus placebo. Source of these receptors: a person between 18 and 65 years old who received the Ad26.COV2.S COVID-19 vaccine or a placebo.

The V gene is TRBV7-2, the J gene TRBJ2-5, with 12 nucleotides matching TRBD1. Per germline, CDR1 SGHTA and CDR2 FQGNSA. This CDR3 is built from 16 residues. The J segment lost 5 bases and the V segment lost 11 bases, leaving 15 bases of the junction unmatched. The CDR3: CAGSGTGGAMVETQYF. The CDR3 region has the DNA TGTGCCGGATCCGGGACAGGGGGCGCGATGGTTGAGACCCAGTACTTC.

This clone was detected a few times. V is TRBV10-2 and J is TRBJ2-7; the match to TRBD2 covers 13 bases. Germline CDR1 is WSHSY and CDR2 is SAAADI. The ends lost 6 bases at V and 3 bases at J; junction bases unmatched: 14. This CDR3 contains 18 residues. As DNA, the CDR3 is TGCGCCAGCAGCGAGCAGGGACTAGCGGGAAGCGGTGTCTACGAGCAGTACTTC. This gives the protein CASSEQGLAGSGVYEQYF.

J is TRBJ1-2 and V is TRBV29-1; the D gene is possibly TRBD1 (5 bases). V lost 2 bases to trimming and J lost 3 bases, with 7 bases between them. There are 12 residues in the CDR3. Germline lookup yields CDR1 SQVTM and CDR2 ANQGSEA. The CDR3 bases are TGCAGCGTTGAAAGGGGAGACTATGGCTACACCTTC. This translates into CSVERGDYGYTF.

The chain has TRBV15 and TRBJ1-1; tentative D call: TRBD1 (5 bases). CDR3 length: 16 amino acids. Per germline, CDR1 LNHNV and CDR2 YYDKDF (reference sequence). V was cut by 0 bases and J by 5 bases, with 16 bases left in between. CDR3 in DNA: TGTGCCACCAGCAGAGATTTACCGGGGACGGGGACTGAAGCTTTCTTT. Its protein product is CATSRDLPGTGTEAFF. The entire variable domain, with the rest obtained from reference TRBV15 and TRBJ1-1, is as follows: DAMVIQNPRYQVTQFGKPVTLSCSQTLNHNVMYWYQQKSSQAPKLLFHYYDKDFNNEADTPDNFQSRRPNTSFCFLDIRSPGLGDTAMYLCATSRDLPGTGTEAFFGQGTRLTVV.

The CDR3 nucleotides read TGCGCCAGCAGCTCTCGGACCGTGGCGGAGACCCAGTACTTC. Protein: CASSSRTVAETQYF. V is TRBV5-1 and J is TRBJ2-5; no reliable D call. This CDR3 is built from 14 residues. V lost 3 bases and J lost 5, with 14 bases in between. CDR1 is SGHRS, CDR2 YFSETQ, per germline.

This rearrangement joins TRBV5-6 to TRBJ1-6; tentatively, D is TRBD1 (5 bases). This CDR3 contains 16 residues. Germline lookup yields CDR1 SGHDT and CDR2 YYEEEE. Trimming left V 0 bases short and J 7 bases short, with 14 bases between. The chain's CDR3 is CASSLARRGPNSPLHF. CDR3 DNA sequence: TGTGCCAGCAGCTTGGCCAGAAGGGGCCCAAATTCACCCCTCCACTTT.

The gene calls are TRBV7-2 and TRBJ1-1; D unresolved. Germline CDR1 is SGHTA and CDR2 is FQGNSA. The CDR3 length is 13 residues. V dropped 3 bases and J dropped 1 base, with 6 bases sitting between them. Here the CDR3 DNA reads TGTGCCAGCAGCTTCCAGCGGAACACTGAAGCTTTCTTT. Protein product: CASSFQRNTEAFF.